The table lists the clone carrying this T cell receptor (beta chain) with many counts. Its antigen is not identified. The data originate from a study of T cell repertoires in cytomegalovirus infection. About the research overall: TCR beta signatures that were public indicated CMV infection and matching HLA type.

Study-level results: HLA-C-restricted CMV clonotypes gave the most frequent clonotype in two of eight donors.

TCRdb ran MiXCR on the reads and lists one entry per CDR3 protein. The sample gives 200,000 to 250,000 distinct CDR3 sequences, around 6.2% of which show up once; about 6.5% is in the top ten. Deletions cut 6 bases from V and 0 bases from J, with 11 bases between. CDR1 MNHEY and CDR2 SVGEGT come from the germline V gene. The CDR3 is made up of 14 amino acids. The receptor was derived from a human donor in good health (CMV status not recorded). Some clones in this sample may be carry-over from other donors' samples. The chain has TRBV6-2 or TRBV6-3 and TRBJ1-1; no clear D. The sequenced sample was PBMCs. CDR3 residues: CASRRGWVNTEAFF. The CDR3 nucleotides read TGTGCCAGCAGACGCGGATGGGTGAACACTGAAGCTTTCTTT.